The present T cell receptor beta chain was sequenced within a study of Graves' ophthalmopathy and Graves' hyperthyroidism. Study-wide results and limits: Most thyroid clonotypes expanded beyond 0.001 frequency were also found in blood.

RNA transcripts served as template for amplifying TCR beta CDR3 sequences. A first-round RT-PCR used HTBI primers, followed by a second-round multiplex PCR. TCRdb reprocessed the multiplex PCR reads via MiXCR and lists one record per CDR3 protein. The sample lists about 170,000 distinct CDR3 sequences; 30% to 45% were seen once. From germline, CDR1 is KGHSH and CDR2 LQKENI. This CDR3 comprises 13 residues. This clonotype appeared many times. Its cognate antigen is unknown. One end of the junction is discordant with germline, which a read error may explain. Clinicians made diagnoses from clinical symptoms, serum thyroxine, TRAb, thyroid ultrasound and orbital computed tomography.

The source material was peripheral blood. The chain employs TRBV18 and TRBJ2-7, with D maybe TRBD1 (6 bases). The receptor's source is a woman in her thirties or forties with Graves' ophthalmopathy. DNA for the CDR3: TGTACCAGCTCACCGGACAGACCCTACGAGCAGTACTTC. Encoded protein: CTSSPDRPYEQYF.